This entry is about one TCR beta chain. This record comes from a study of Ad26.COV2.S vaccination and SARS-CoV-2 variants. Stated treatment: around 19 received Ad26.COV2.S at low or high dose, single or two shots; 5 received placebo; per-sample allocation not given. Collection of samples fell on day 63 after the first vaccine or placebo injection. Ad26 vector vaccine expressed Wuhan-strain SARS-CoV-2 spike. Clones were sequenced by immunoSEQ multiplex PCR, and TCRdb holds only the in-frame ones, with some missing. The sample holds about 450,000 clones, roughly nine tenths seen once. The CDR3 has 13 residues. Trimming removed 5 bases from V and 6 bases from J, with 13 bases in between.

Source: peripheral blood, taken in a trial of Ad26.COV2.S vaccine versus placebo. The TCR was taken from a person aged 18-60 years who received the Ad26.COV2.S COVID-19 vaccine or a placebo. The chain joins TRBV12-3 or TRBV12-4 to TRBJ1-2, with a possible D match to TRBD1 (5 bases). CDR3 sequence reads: CASSPGRRDGYTF. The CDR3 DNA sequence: TGTGCCAGCAGTCCGGGACGGCGGGATGGCTACACCTTC.